This T cell receptor (beta chain) was profiled in a study of T cells in Graves' hyperthyroidism and ophthalmopathy. Study-wide background: At initial diagnosis, before any treatment had begun, peripheral blood was obtained.

Concerning this clonotype: What it recognizes is unknown. Mismatch with germline at one junction end may stem from a read error.

Researchers took RNA transcripts and amplified the TCR beta CDR3 regions from them. With the HTBI primer set, the TCR CDR3 went through a first round of RT-PCR. TCRdb processed the multiplex PCR reads anew with MiXCR; each CDR3 protein has one entry. The sample lists 500,000 to 550,000 distinct CDR3 sequences, roughly 20% seen once, with approximately 25% in the top ten. Findings and caveats of the study: Most thyroid clonotypes expanded above 0.001 appeared in blood too.

The CDR3 is 8 amino acids. Germline V gene lookup returns CDR1 SNHLY and CDR2 FYNNEI. The sequencing input was blood. This TCR came from a man aged 18-30 years with Graves' hyperthyroidism. The rearrangement links TRBV2 to TRBJ1-1; D is ambiguous. DNA for the CDR3: TGTGCCAGCAACCGAGTCGTCTTT. Translation gives CASNRVVF. Complete variable domain (other parts from reference TRBV2 and TRBJ1-1): EPEVTQTPSHQVTQMGQEVILRCVPISNHLYFYWYRQILGQKVEFLVSFYNNEISEKSEIFDDQFSVERPDGSNFTLKIRSTKLEDSAMYFCASNRVVFGQGTRLTVV.